Each of the 32 T cell receptor beta chains below was sequenced from the same sample in a study of CXCR3-negative and CXCR3-positive naive CD8 T cells (dated by TCRdb to between 2018 and 2021). The paper's findings and limits, for the study overall: TRB CDR3s from CXCR3-positive naive cells showed higher hydrophobicity (lower Kidera factor 4), lower energy, and higher strength and volume indices than CXCR3-negative naive cells.

Sequencing was performed on a NextSeq 550. The Human TCR Profiling Kit (MiLaboratory) was used to prepare UMI-labeled 5' RACE TRB cDNA libraries. Reprocessed by TCRdb, the reads give a single entry per CDR3 protein sequence, without DNA. The sample's table lists a count of about 70,000 distinct CDR3 sequences. Clones ranked in the top ten supply 0.55% to 0.8% of the sample. These TCRs' antigens remain unknown. Sequencing was performed on naive CXCR3+ CD8+ T cells from blood. Per the publication, the cell subset or site label means: CD45RO-CCR7+CD27+CD95- naive CD8+ T cells expressing CXCR3 (TNR3+). These receptors came from a human donor in good health. Some clones in this sample may be carry-over from other donors' samples.

The V and J genes are TRBV9 and TRBJ1-6; TCRdb names TRBD1, which stays unverified in the absence of DNA. Germline loops: CDR1 SGDLS, CDR2 YYNGEE. The CDR3 consists of 15 residues. The CDR3 loop is CASSAWTGDNSPLHF.

CDR3 in amino acids: CASSLGPLAGGLGETQYF. This chain connects TRBV5-6 to TRBJ2-5; TCRdb's D gene call, TRBD2, goes unchecked for lack of DNA. This CDR3 region has 18 residues. The germline V gene encodes CDR1 SGHDT and CDR2 YYEEEE.

The chain employs TRBV20-1 and TRBJ1-6; TCRdb names TRBD1, which stays unverified in the absence of DNA. This CDR3 is built from 19 residues. CDR1 is DFQATT and CDR2 is SNEGSKA in the germline V gene (reference sequence). The CDR3 sequence is CSARDPQGKVVRLNSPLHF.

The rearrangement joins TRBV6-2 or TRBV6-3 to TRBJ2-3. Germline lookup yields CDR1 MNHEY and CDR2 SVGEGT. This CDR3 spans 18 amino acids. The CDR3 is CASSNLPAWTASTDTQYF.

The chain is built from TRBV4-1 and TRBJ1-6; the TRBD1 assignment by TCRdb is unverifiable without DNA. The germline CDR1 and CDR2 sequences are MGHRA and YSYEKL. The CDR3 is 17 residues long. CDR3: CASSPTDRGRLGSPLHF.

J is TRBJ2-7 and V is TRBV7-9; TCRdb's D call, TRBD1, is unchecked because there is no DNA. This CDR3 spans 13 amino acids. CDR1 SEHNR and CDR2 FQNEAQ come from the germline V gene (reference sequence). CDR3: CASSPDREYEQYF.

CDR3 sequence reads: CATSRDTGSGNTIYF. This chain uses TRBV15 with TRBJ1-3; checking the TCRdb D call of TRBD1 is not possible without DNA. Germline CDR1 reads LNHNV; CDR2 reads YYDKDF (reference sequence). The CDR3 length is 15 residues.

This chain's CDR3 is CSAPGGQETQYF. The chain uses TRBV20-1 and TRBJ2-5; the D call from TCRdb, TRBD1, cannot be confirmed without DNA. The CDR3 runs 12 residues. CDR1 and CDR2 from the germline V gene are DFQATT and SNEGSKA (reference sequence).

The chain combines TRBV6-1 with TRBJ2-7; with no DNA, the TCRdb D assignment of TRBD1 cannot be verified. The CDR3 spans 15 residues. Germline CDR1 MNHNS, CDR2 SASEGT. The CDR3 region is CASSEGSWGAEVKYF.

The chain carries TRBV9 and TRBJ2-7; TCRdb's D gene call, TRBD1, goes unchecked for lack of DNA. Germline assignment: CDR1 SGDLS and CDR2 YYNGEE. The CDR3 is 14 residues long. The CDR3 sequence: CASSVGGANYEQYF.

The genes are TRBV28 and TRBJ2-3; TCRdb outputs TRBD1, but without DNA this stays unchecked. Looked up from germline, CDR1 is MDHEN and CDR2 is SYDVKM. This CDR3 region has 18 residues. The CDR3: CASSLGSKGTLNTDTQYF. Looking up the rest from reference TRBV28 and TRBJ2-3 gives the full variable domain: DVKVTQSSRYLVKRTGEKVFLECVQDMDHENMFWYRQDPGLGLRLIYFSYDVKMKEKGDIPEGYSVSREKKERFSLILESASTNQTSMYLCASSLGSKGTLNTDTQYFGPGTRLTVL.

V and J are TRBV5-1 and TRBJ2-1. CDR3 length equals 15 residues. In germline, CDR1 is SGHRS, CDR2 YFSETQ. The CDR3: CASSWTGGAYNEQFF.

V usage is TRBV27 and J usage is TRBJ1-2; TCRdb's assignment of TRBD1 cannot be checked, as there is no DNA. From germline, CDR1 is MNHEY and CDR2 SMNVEV (reference sequence). The CDR3 runs to 13 residues. The CDR3 is CASSNSGAYGYTF.

The chain is built from TRBV20-1 and TRBJ2-1. CDR1 DFQATT and CDR2 SNEGSKA come from the germline V gene (reference sequence). CDR3 size: 13 residues. The CDR3 sequence is CSAPVALWDEQFF.

This chain uses TRBV28 with TRBJ1-2; as DNA is missing, the TRBD1 call by TCRdb cannot be tested. The germline gives CDR1 MDHEN, CDR2 SYDVKM. The CDR3 contains 17 residues. CDR3 protein: CASSLIRAGPLFYGYTF.

The chain carries TRBV3-1 and TRBJ2-1; TCRdb's D call, TRBD2, is unchecked because there is no DNA. The germline V gene encodes CDR1 LGHDT and CDR2 YNNKEL (reference sequence). This CDR3 region has 18 residues. The CDR3 spells CASRPGLAGFSSYNEQFF.

This clonotype is medium-sized by frequency. This rearrangement joins TRBV27 to TRBJ2-7. The CDR3 has 13 amino acids. Germline loops: CDR1 MNHEY, CDR2 SMNVEV (reference sequence). The CDR3 sequence: CASSLGPPYEQYF.

The rearrangement uses TRBV29-1 and TRBJ1-1; there is no DNA to check the TCRdb D call of TRBD1. Germline-derived CDR1 and CDR2 are SQVTM and ANQGSEA. The CDR3 loop spans 13 amino acids. The CDR3 loop reads CSVVGGVNTEAFF.

V usage is TRBV7-7 and J usage is TRBJ2-1; checking the TCRdb D call of TRBD2 is not possible without DNA. The CDR3 extends over 17 amino acids. Per the germline V gene, CDR1 is SSHAT and CDR2 is FNYEAQ (reference sequence). CDR3: CASSAGASRGSYNEQFF. Based on the CDR3 plus reference TRBV7-7 and TRBJ2-1, the full variable domain is GAGVSQSPRYKVTKRGQDVTLRCDPISSHATLYWYQQALGQGPEFLTYFNYEAQPDKSGLPSDRFSAERPEGSISTLTIQRTEQRDSAMYRCASSAGASRGSYNEQFFGPGTRLTVL.

The CDR3 spells CASSHLGNGYEQYF. The rearrangement joins TRBV3-1 to TRBJ2-7. Germline CDR1 reads LGHDT; CDR2 reads YNNKEL (reference sequence). The CDR3 sequence is 14 residues long.

The chain uses TRBV18 and TRBJ2-7; TCRdb's D call, TRBD2, is unchecked because there is no DNA. Germline assignment: CDR1 KGHSH and CDR2 LQKENI. The CDR3 covers 18 residues. CDR3 sequence reads: CASSPRWTSGGVFYEQYF.

V gene TRBV9 combines with J gene TRBJ2-5; the TCRdb D gene call, TRBD2, has no DNA to confirm it. CDR1 and CDR2 (germline): SGDLS, YYNGEE. This CDR3 contains 15 residues. CDR3: CASSPRTSEGETQYF.

The genes are TRBV7-9 and TRBJ2-7. The CDR3 is 15 residues long. Germline V gene sequence: CDR1 SEHNR, CDR2 FQNEAQ (reference sequence). The CDR3: CASSPFEQGSYEQYF.

The gene calls are TRBV19 and TRBJ2-7. In germline, CDR1 is LNHDA, CDR2 SQIVND (reference sequence). This CDR3 has 13 amino acids. The CDR3 is CASSIGSGREQYF.

V gene TRBV9 combines with J gene TRBJ2-3; TCRdb returns TRBD2, unconfirmable since there is no DNA. This CDR3 is 18 amino acids long. CDR1 and CDR2 (germline): SGDLS, YYNGEE. This CDR3 reads CASSESGTSGGGTDTQYF.

J is TRBJ1-2 and V is TRBV12-3 or TRBV12-4; TCRdb's assignment of TRBD1 cannot be checked, as there is no DNA. This CDR3 region has 14 residues. The CDR3 spells CASRVKGGKSGYTF.

This chain uses TRBV6-2 or TRBV6-3 with TRBJ2-7. Germline lookup yields CDR1 MNHEY and CDR2 SVGEGT. The CDR3 is 14 residues long. The CDR3 here is CASSYELGSYEQYF.

V gene TRBV6-5 combines with J gene TRBJ2-1; there is no DNA to check the TCRdb D call of TRBD1. CDR1 is MNHEY, CDR2 SVGAGI, per germline. CDR3 length: 13 residues. CDR3 sequence reads: CASSLTGSYEQFF.

V usage is TRBV18 and J usage is TRBJ2-7; the D call from TCRdb, TRBD1, cannot be confirmed without DNA. The germline CDR1 and CDR2 sequences are KGHSH and LQKENI. This CDR3 contains 14 residues. The CDR3 spells CASSPPGNSYEQYF.

V usage is TRBV7-9 and J usage is TRBJ2-2; TCRdb proposes TRBD1, but this gene call is untestable without DNA. This CDR3 is built from 19 residues. CDR1 is SEHNR and CDR2 is FQNEAQ in the germline V gene (reference sequence). CDR3 amino acids: CASSPYPGQIIANTGELFF.

The chain links TRBV6-2 or TRBV6-3 to TRBJ1-1. The CDR3 extends over 12 amino acids. Germline loops: CDR1 MNHEY, CDR2 SVGEGT. This CDR3 is CASSVGNTEAFF.

V is TRBV11-3 and J is TRBJ2-7; TCRdb returns TRBD2, unconfirmable since there is no DNA. In germline, CDR1 is SGHNT, CDR2 YENEEA. The CDR3 length is 13 residues. Here the CDR3 reads CASSFAGGDEQYF.